This T cell receptor (beta chain) emerged from a study of PD-L1 blockade in urothelial cancer. In the study overall: Starting at some point between 2013 and 2014, patients were given atezolizumab (1,200 mg intravenously every 3 weeks).

In its sample, this clone was seen once. No antigen is known for it. The time point denotes: peripheral blood 6 weeks after treatment start. Notes on the study in general: For durable-benefit patients, tumor-associated blood clones expanded more at 3 weeks.

Libraries were prepared by immunoSEQ multiplex PCR; TCRdb keeps only in-frame clonotypes and omits some of them. This table holds 23,000 or so clones, under 90% found once. V dropped 4 bases and J dropped 1; count of bases not matched to a gene: 2. This CDR3 comprises 15 residues. CDR1 is MDHEN, CDR2 SYDVKM, per germline. The chain joins TRBV28 to TRBJ2-1, with 9 nucleotides matching TRBD2. This clonotype originated in a man between 65 and 85 years old with urothelial cancer. The sequencing here drew on PBMCs, taken around atezolizumab (anti-PD-L1) treatment. The DNA of the CDR3 is TGTGCCAGCAGTTCTAGCGGGGTGTCCTACAATGAGCAGTTCTTC. This encodes CASSSSGVSYNEQFF.